The next 9 T cell receptor beta chains were all read from a single sample in a study of low-dose radiotherapy and immunotherapy resistance in tumors. For amplifying TCRs, the PCR ran for around 20 cycles with Phusion, which was used together with a constant-region primer and the adapter on the V primers. MiXCR, run by TCRdb on the reads, gives a single entry per CDR3 protein. This table holds tens of thousands of distinct CDR3 sequences, about 12% found once. Time point reported: before trial treatment. Sequenced material: PBMCs, taken before treatment. Receptors originate from a female donor with ovarian cancer.

The rearrangement uses TRBV5-1 and TRBJ2-1; 9 bases are shared with TRBD1. The CDR3 spans 14 residues. CDR1 and CDR2 (germline): SGHRS, YFSETQ. V was clipped by 2 bases and J by 9 bases; unmatched bases: 6. The DNA for the CDR3 is TGCGCCAGCAGCTTAGGACAGGGGACGGTTGAGCAGTTCTTC. It translates to CASSLGQGTVEQFF.

This clonotype was observed at least ten times. V is TRBV28 and J is TRBJ2-3, with a tentative D call TRBD1 (5 bases). CDR1 is MDHEN and CDR2 is SYDVKM in the germline V gene. CDR3 length: 15 amino acids. V lost 1 base, J lost 1 base, and 9 bases lay in between. The CDR3 loop is CASSLSVRGTDTQYF. CDR3 sequence (DNA): TGTGCCAGCAGTTTATCTGTCAGGGGCACAGATACGCAGTATTTT.

A word on this clonotype: This sequence is one base from a far larger clone and is likely a read error. V gene TRBV13 combines with J gene TRBJ2-1; no clear D. There are 15 residues in the CDR3. Germline loops: CDR1 PRHDT, CDR2 FYEKMQ (reference sequence). V was pared by 5 bases and J by 0 bases, with 11 bases between. The CDR3 is CASSPRRSSYNEQFF. Here the CDR3 DNA reads TGTGCCAGCAGCCCAAGACGGAGCTCCTACAATGAGCAGTTCTTC. Filled out from reference TRBV13 and TRBJ2-1, the complete variable domain reads AAGVIQSPRHLIKEKRETATLKCYPIPRHDTVYWYQQGPGQDPQFLISFYEKMQSDKGSIPDRFSAQQFSDYHSELNMSSLELGDSALYFCASSPRRSSYNEQFFGPGTRLTVL.

Many counts were recorded for this clonotype. The chain joins TRBV11-3 to TRBJ2-3; D perhaps matches TRBD1 (6 bases). The CDR3 is 19 amino acids. The V end was cut by 1 base, the J end by 1 base, with 21 bases between. Germline V gene data show CDR1 as SGHNT and CDR2 as YENEEA. DNA of the CDR3: TGTGCCAGCAGCTTAGCCCCTCCGGGTGCAGGGGCTGGCACAGATACGCAGTATTTT. It specifies CASSLAPPGAGAGTDTQYF.

The chain couples TRBV5-4 to TRBJ2-7, with D possibly matching TRBD2 (6 bases). The CDR3 totals 15 residues. From germline, CDR1 is SGHNT and CDR2 YYREEE (reference sequence). V gave up 4 bases and J gave up 0 bases, with 14 bases separating them. The CDR3 sequence: CASSGGTVSSYEQYF. CDR3 nucleotides: TGTGCCAGCAGCGGGGGGACGGTGAGCTCCTACGAGCAGTACTTC.

V usage is TRBV28 and J usage is TRBJ1-1, with 7 bases that match TRBD1. The CDR3 extends over 13 amino acids. V lost 6 bases and J lost 0; bases outside the gene matches: 1. The germline V gene has CDR1 MDHEN and CDR2 SYDVKM. CDR3 in amino acids: CASSRGMNTEAFF. Here the CDR3 DNA reads TGTGCCAGCAGCAGGGGGATGAACACTGAAGCTTTCTTT.

This clonotype was found many times. The chain is built from TRBV18 and TRBJ1-6; a possible D gene is TRBD1 (5 bases). The CDR3 runs to 13 residues. CDR1 and CDR2 (germline): KGHSH, LQKENI. Between the trimmed V and J ends, which lost 8 bases and 13 bases, there was a span of 18 bases. The CDR3 loop reads CASTQAWGEPLHF. In DNA form, the CDR3 reads TGTGCCAGCACGCAGGCCTGGGGGGAGCCCCTCCACTTT.

V usage is TRBV28 and J usage is TRBJ2-3; TRBD1 aligns across 8 bases. This CDR3 spans 17 amino acids. Germline CDR1 and CDR2: MDHEN and SYDVKM. V gave up 7 bases and J gave up 1 base; unmatched junction bases: 13. CDR3 amino acids: CASTPIRQGAGTDTQYF. CDR3 bases: TGTGCCAGCACTCCAATCCGGCAGGGGGCTGGCACAGATACGCAGTATTTT.

The J gene is TRBJ2-2, the V gene TRBV5-5; D possibly matches TRBD1 or TRBD2 (5 bases each). Deletions cut 5 bases from V and 7 bases from J, with 15 bases between. CDR1 is SGHKS and CDR2 is YYEKEE in the germline V gene (reference sequence). This CDR3 region has 14 residues. The DNA for the CDR3 is TGTGCCAGCAGACCTGGGACCGTAGACGGGGAGCTGTTTTTT. It is translated as CASRPGTVDGELFF.